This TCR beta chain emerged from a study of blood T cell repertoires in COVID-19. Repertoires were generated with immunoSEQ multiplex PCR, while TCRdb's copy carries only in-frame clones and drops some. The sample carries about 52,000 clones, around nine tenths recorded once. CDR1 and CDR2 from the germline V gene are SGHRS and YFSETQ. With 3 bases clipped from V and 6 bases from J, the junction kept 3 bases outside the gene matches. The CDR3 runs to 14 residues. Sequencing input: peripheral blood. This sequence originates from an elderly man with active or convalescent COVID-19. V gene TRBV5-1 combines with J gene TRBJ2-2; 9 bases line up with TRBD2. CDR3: CASSSGLASGELFF. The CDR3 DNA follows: TGCGCCAGCAGCTCAGGACTAGCGTCCGGGGAGCTGTTTTTT.